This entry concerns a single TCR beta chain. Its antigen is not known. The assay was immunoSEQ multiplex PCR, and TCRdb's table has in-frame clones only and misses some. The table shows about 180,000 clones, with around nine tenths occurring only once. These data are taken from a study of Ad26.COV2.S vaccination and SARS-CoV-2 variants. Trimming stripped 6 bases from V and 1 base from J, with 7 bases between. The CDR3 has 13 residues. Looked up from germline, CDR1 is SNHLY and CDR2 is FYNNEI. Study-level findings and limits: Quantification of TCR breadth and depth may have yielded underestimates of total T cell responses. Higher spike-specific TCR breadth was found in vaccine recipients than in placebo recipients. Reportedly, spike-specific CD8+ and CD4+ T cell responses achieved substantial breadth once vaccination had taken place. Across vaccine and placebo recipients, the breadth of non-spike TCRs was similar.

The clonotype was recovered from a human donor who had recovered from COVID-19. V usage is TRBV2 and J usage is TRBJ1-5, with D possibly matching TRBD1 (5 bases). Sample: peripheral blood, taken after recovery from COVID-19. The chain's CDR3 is CASSRDSNQPQHF. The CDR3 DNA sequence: TGTGCCAGCAGCCGGGACAGCAATCAGCCCCAGCATTTT.